The clone carrying this TCR beta chain was detected only a few times. What it recognizes is unknown. The CDR3 sequence is 14 residues long. After removal of 3 bases from V and 5 bases from J, the junction contained 6 bases not matched to a gene. Germline V CDR1 and CDR2: SGHRS, YFSETQ. The whole isolated RNA underwent reverse transcription, so sequencing captured expressed TCRB transcripts. Profiled with immunoSEQ multiplex PCR; TCRdb holds only in-frame clones, not every one. Here the sample spans under 250,000 clones, 11% to 15% being singletons. The data are from a study of beta chain features in type 1 diabetes. Whole-study findings and limits: Researchers report that Type 1 diabetes patients had moderately but significantly shorter TCRB CDR3s across all four CD4+ subsets.

The rearrangement links TRBV5-1 to TRBJ2-5, with TRBD2 matching over 8 bases. This TCR was sampled from a man aged 25 to 40 with type 1 diabetes. The sample comprised naive CD4+ T cells from blood. The CDR3 DNA reads as TGCGCCAGCAGCTATGGGACTAGAGGGGAGACCCAGTACTTC. As protein: CASSYGTRGETQYF.